Below are 26 T cell receptor beta chains sequenced from a single sample in a study of T cell responses to AZD1222 COVID-19 vaccine. Profiling relied on immunoSEQ multiplex PCR, and the TCRdb table lists in-frame clones only, not all of them. The sample yields 55,000 to 65,000 clones, roughly 88% seen once. The sequenced sample was peripheral blood, obtained on day 0 of AZD1222 vaccination. Source of these receptors: an adult in good health.

The chain couples TRBV7-9 to TRBJ2-1; 8 nucleotides align to TRBD1. The CDR3 is 15 residues long. V was pared by 3 bases and J by 3 bases, with 4 bases of the junction left unmatched. Germline V CDR1 and CDR2: SEHNR, FQNEAQ (reference sequence). CDR3 region: CASSFGQGYYNEQFF. For the CDR3, the DNA is TGTGCCAGCAGCTTCGGACAGGGTTACTACAATGAGCAGTTCTTC.

The chain is built from TRBV7-8 and TRBJ1-2, with unresolved D. The germline V and J ends were trimmed by 1 base and 1 base, with 7 bases remaining between them. Per the germline V gene, CDR1 is SGHVS and CDR2 is FQNEAQ. The CDR3 totals 14 residues. The CDR3 is CASSLVTDNYGYTF. CDR3 DNA sequence: TGTGCCAGCAGCTTAGTTACAGATAACTATGGCTACACCTTC.

The chain links TRBV19 to TRBJ1-5; D possibly corresponds to TRBD1 (6 bases). CDR3 size: 15 residues. Trimming shortened V by 3 bases and J by 0 bases, and 9 bases separated the two germline ends. CDR1 is LNHDA and CDR2 is SQIVND in the germline V gene (reference sequence). CDR3 sequence (DNA): TGTGCCAGTAGTATGGGGGGCAATAGCAATCAGCCCCAGCATTTT. Its protein product is CASSMGGNSNQPQHF.

The genes are TRBV21-1 and TRBJ1-5; TRBD1, as called in the table, went unchecked against the DNA. TRBV21-1 is given as a pseudogene. CDR3 size: 17 residues. The CDR3 loop reads CASSKAEQGAQTQPQHF. The CDR3 DNA is TGTGCCAGCAGCAAAGCGGAGCAGGGGGCGCAGACTCAGCCCCAGCATTTT.

The V gene is TRBV11-3, the J gene TRBJ1-1; 9 nucleotides align to TRBD1. Germline V gene sequence: CDR1 SGHNT, CDR2 YENEEA. The V gene end was trimmed by 0 bases and the J gene end by 2 bases; junction bases not matched to a gene: 7. CDR3 length equals 17 residues. The CDR3 bases are TGTGCCAGCAGCTTAGATCTCGTGGGACAGGGAAACACTGAAGCTTTCTTT. This translates into CASSLDLVGQGNTEAFF.

This sequence joins TRBV4-2 and TRBJ2-1; D is uncertain. V lost 0 bases, J lost 9 bases, and 15 bases lay in between. The CDR3 sequence is 15 residues long. CDR1 is LGHNA and CDR2 is YNFKEQ in the germline V gene. The CDR3 is CASSQDMAGVSEQFF. CDR3 coding DNA: TGTGCCAGCAGCCAAGATATGGCCGGAGTCAGTGAGCAGTTCTTC.

V and J are TRBV30 and TRBJ2-5; TRBD2 aligns across 10 bases. The V segment lost 5 bases and the J segment 7 bases; nucleotides outside the gene matches: 13. CDR1 and CDR2 from the germline V gene are GTSNPN and SVGIG (reference sequence). The CDR3 runs 15 residues. Here the CDR3 reads CAWEASGRAGGTQYF. DNA of the CDR3: TGTGCCTGGGAAGCGAGCGGGAGGGCCGGGGGGACCCAGTACTTC.

This CDR3 is CASSVAPGSGYGYTF. CDR3 DNA: TGTGCCAGCAGCGTAGCCCCGGGGTCCGGCTATGGCTACACCTTC. The chain has TRBV9 and TRBJ1-2; no firm D call. The CDR3 runs 15 residues. Between the trimmed V and J ends, which lost 0 bases and 4 bases, there was a span of 13 bases. Per the germline V gene, CDR1 is SGDLS and CDR2 is YYNGEE.

This clone occurred a few times. Other nucleotide sequences from this sample produce the same CDR3. The chain is built from TRBV3-1 (or the pseudogene TRBV3-2) and TRBJ2-7; D is ambiguous. Deletions cut 0 bases from V and 0 bases from J, with 6 bases between. The CDR3 sequence is 14 residues long. Germline V gene lookup returns CDR1 LGHDT and CDR2 YNNKEL (reference sequence). The CDR3 here is CASSQDRYSYEQYF. In DNA form, the CDR3 reads TGTGCCAGCAGCCAAGACCGGTACTCCTACGAGCAGTACTTC.

The chain links TRBV3-1 (or the pseudogene TRBV3-2) to TRBJ1-1; no firm D call. V shed 1 base and J shed 8 bases, with 5 bases lying between them. In germline, CDR1 is LGHDT, CDR2 YNNKEL (reference sequence). This CDR3 has 11 residues. For the CDR3, the DNA is TGTGCCAGCAGCCAAGGGGCGGAAGCTTTCTTT. It yields the protein CASSQGAEAFF.

V is TRBV30 and J is TRBJ1-4; D is ambiguous. The CDR3 extends over 14 amino acids. V was shortened by 0 bases and J by 4 bases, with 9 bases between the two germline ends. Germline V gene sequence: CDR1 GTSNPN, CDR2 SVGIG (reference sequence). CDR3 nucleotides: TGTGCCTGGAGTGTAGGCGCCCTTAATGAAAAACTGTTTTTT. Translated: CAWSVGALNEKLFF.

The chain carries TRBV29-1 and TRBJ2-7, with TRBD1 matching over 8 bases. The CDR3 is 14 amino acids. Per the germline V gene, CDR1 is SQVTM and CDR2 is ANQGSEA. V shed 4 bases, J shed 1 base, and the junction held 6 bases outside the gene matches. The CDR3 DNA reads as TGCAGCGTTGGGGGACAGGAGGAGTCCTACGAGCAGTACTTC. Translation: CSVGGQEESYEQYF.

The genes are TRBV7-2 and TRBJ2-2, with TRBD1 matching over 9 bases. Germline loops: CDR1 SGHTA, CDR2 FQGNSA. The V and J ends lost 10 bases and 6 bases, in that order; junction bases with no gene match: 18. The CDR3 is 17 amino acids. The CDR3 nucleotides read TGTGCCACCGACGACCTCGAGGACAGGGGACTTGCCGGGGAGCTGTTTTTT. It encodes CATDDLEDRGLAGELFF.

Points on this clone: The CDR3 does not close with the conserved phenylalanine or tryptophan, likely indicating a read error. The DNA is omitted, as the CDR3 cannot be located on it reliably, and the CDR3 follows TCRdb's listing. J is TRBJ1-5 and V is TRBV10-1. Germline V CDR1 and CDR2: WNHNN, SYGVQD (reference sequence). The CDR3 region is 9 residues in length, termini included. The CDR3 reads CASSEIRTQ.

The J gene is TRBJ1-1, the V gene TRBV10-3, with 7 bases aligning to TRBD1. The germline V gene encodes CDR1 ENHRY and CDR2 SYGVKD. J was trimmed by 5 bases and V by 3 bases; bases with no gene match: 12. This CDR3 contains 16 residues. The CDR3 reads CAISEGPRQGGTEAFF. The CDR3 DNA reads TGTGCCATCAGTGAAGGCCCCCGGCAGGGGGGGACTGAAGCTTTCTTT.

Written as DNA, the CDR3 is TGTGCCAGCAGCTTAGAAAAGGGTGTCTCCCTCCACTTT. It codes for CASSLEKGVSLHF. This chain connects TRBV11-3 to TRBJ1-6, with no clear D. Germline lookup yields CDR1 SGHNT and CDR2 YENEEA. The V and J ends lost 0 bases and 14 bases respectively, with 11 bases between them. The CDR3 has 13 residues.

This sequence joins TRBV19 and TRBJ1-4; D uncertain. V lost 7 bases, J lost 0 bases, and 12 bases lay in between. CDR3 size: 15 residues. Germline lookup yields CDR1 LNHDA and CDR2 SQIVND (reference sequence). CDR3 protein: CASTSRRATNEKLFF. Here the CDR3 DNA reads TGTGCCAGTACCTCCAGGCGTGCAACTAATGAAAAACTGTTTTTT. The full variable domain, rest sourced from reference TRBV19 and TRBJ1-4, is DGGITQSPKYLFRKEGQNVTLSCEQNLNHDAMYWYRQDPGQGLRLIYYSQIVNDFQKGDIAEGYSVSREKKESFPLTVTSAQKNPTAFYLCASTSRRATNEKLFFGSGTQLSVL.

This clone was observed a handful of times. The chain recombines TRBV19 with TRBJ2-1; the D gene is possibly TRBD2 (6 bases). The CDR3 loop spans 15 amino acids. V dropped 6 bases and J dropped 4 bases, with 16 bases sitting between them. Germline CDR1 LNHDA, CDR2 SQIVND (reference sequence). The CDR3 coding sequence is TGTGCCAGTAGACCCGAGGCGGGGCTTTACAATGAGCAGTTCTTC. Translated: CASRPEAGLYNEQFF.

The J gene is TRBJ1-4, the V gene TRBV19; a possible D gene is TRBD1 (5 bases). Germline loops: CDR1 LNHDA, CDR2 SQIVND (reference sequence). The CDR3 is 17 residues long. The V end lost 7 bases, the J end lost 7 bases, and 25 bases lay between the germline ends. CDR3 nucleotides: TGTGCCAGTACATACTCCAGAAGGGCCAGGGATCGTGAAAAACTGTTTTTT. Translating gives CASTYSRRARDREKLFF.

The rearrangement uses TRBV6-6 and TRBJ2-3, with 11 bases that match TRBD1. The CDR3 covers 16 residues. The junction had 9 bases not matched to a gene; V was cut back by 6 bases and J by 4 bases. Germline V gene data show CDR1 as MNHNY and CDR2 as SVGAGI (reference sequence). CDR3 nucleotides: TGTGCCAGCAGGCTCCTTGGACAGGGGGCGTCAGATACGCAGTATTTT. Amino acids: CASRLLGQGASDTQYF.

CDR3 region: CATSRAQSYEQYF. CDR3 bases: TGTGCCACCAGCAGGGCGCAAAGCTACGAGCAGTACTTC. The chain has TRBV15 and TRBJ2-7; no clear D. The ends were cut back, 3 bases at V and 3 bases at J, with 9 bases in the middle. Per the germline V gene, CDR1 is LNHNV and CDR2 is YYDKDF (reference sequence). This CDR3 has 13 amino acids.

The CDR3, as DNA: TGTGCCAGCAGCTTAGCAGGACAGGTCTCTAACTATGGCTACACCTTC. Residues: CASSLAGQVSNYGYTF. The V gene is TRBV7-8, the J gene TRBJ1-2; 7 bases agree with TRBD1. The trim removed 0 bases at V and 0 bases at J, leaving 4 bases unmatched. CDR3 length: 16 amino acids. Germline CDR1 SGHVS, CDR2 FQNEAQ.

This clone came up a few times. The V and J genes are TRBV29-1 and TRBJ1-5; the D is unclear. The CDR3 covers 12 residues. Germline assignment: CDR1 SQVTM and CDR2 ANQGSEA. CDR3 DNA: TGCAAAAGGACGACCAGCAATCAGCCCCAGCATTTT. Its translation is CKRTTSNQPQHF. The complete variable domain, with remaining parts taken from reference TRBV29-1 and TRBJ1-5, reads SAVISQKPSRDICQRGTSLTIQCQVDSQVTMMFWYRQQPGQSLTLIATANQGSEATYESGFVIDKFPISRPNLTFSTLTVSNMSPEDSSIYLCKRTTSNQPQHFGDGTRLSIL.

The J gene is TRBJ2-1, the V gene TRBV7-8; TRBD2 aligns across 12 bases. The germline gives CDR1 SGHVS, CDR2 FQNEAQ. V was clipped by 5 bases and J by 4 bases; unmatched bases: 6. This CDR3 contains 16 residues. CDR3 DNA sequence: TGTGCCAGCAGCCCCCGACTAGCGGGAGTTTACAATGAGCAGTTCTTC. Protein sequence: CASSPRLAGVYNEQFF. The variable domain in full, with the rest retrieved from reference TRBV7-8 and TRBJ2-1, is GAGVSQSPRYKVAKRGQDVALRCDPISGHVSLFWYQQALGQGPEFLTYFQNEAQLDKSGLPSDRFFAERPEGSVSTLKIQRTQQEDSAVYLCASSPRLAGVYNEQFFGPGTRLTVL.

This clone appeared a few times. The chain recombines TRBV7-6 with TRBJ2-1; D not resolved. The CDR3 contains 13 residues. The germline V gene encodes CDR1 SGHVS and CDR2 FNYEAQ. Trimming pared 8 bases from V and 2 bases from J, leaving 10 bases between. The CDR3 region is CASASPPYNEQFF. The CDR3 region has the DNA TGTGCCAGCGCCTCCCCTCCCTACAATGAGCAGTTCTTC.

The CDR3 region is CASSRDLGVNEKLFF. The CDR3 DNA is TGTGCCAGCAGCAGGGACCTAGGGGTTAATGAAAAACTGTTTTTT. This sequence joins TRBV7-2 and TRBJ1-4, with a weak D call TRBD1 (5 bases). The germline gives CDR1 SGHTA, CDR2 FQGNSA. V was shortened by 5 bases and J by 4 bases, with 14 bases between the two germline ends. The CDR3 is 15 amino acids.